The 18 T cell receptor beta chains reported below all come from one sample, sequenced in a study of blood T cell repertoires in COVID-19. The table came from immunoSEQ multiplex PCR; TCRdb's copy has only in-frame clones and leaves some out. The sample has about 150,000 clones; 70% to 90% are singletons. The sample taken for sequencing was peripheral blood. The receptors were gathered from an older woman with COVID-19, enrolled during active disease.

The chain uses TRBV6-2 or TRBV6-3 and TRBJ1-6; 7 bases align to TRBD1. Germline V lookup: CDR1 MNHEY, CDR2 SVGEGT. Losses at the gene ends were 6 bases for V and 6 bases for J; bases not matched to a gene: 8. This CDR3 spans 15 amino acids. In DNA form, the CDR3 reads TGTGCCAGCAGCTCTAGGGGGCTGGGTAATTCACCCCTCCACTTT. Amino acids: CASSSRGLGNSPLHF.

The table lists this clone with a count of one. The genes are TRBV11-3 and TRBJ2-2; D might be TRBD1 (6 bases). Trimming shortened V by 4 bases and J by 0 bases, and 9 bases separated the two germline ends. This CDR3 is built from 15 residues. Germline V gives CDR1 SGHNT, CDR2 YENEEA. The CDR3 reads CASSSGTTNTGELFF. CDR3 coding DNA: TGTGCCAGCAGCTCAGGGACAACGAACACCGGGGAGCTGTTTTTT.

This chain links TRBV7-2 with TRBJ1-4; TRBD1 agrees at 7 bases. Germline V lookup: CDR1 SGHTA, CDR2 FQGNSA. Trimming removed 0 bases from V and 5 bases from J; junction bases left unmatched: 6. There are 16 residues in the CDR3. The CDR3 is CASSLAATGRNEKLFF. DNA of the CDR3: TGTGCCAGCAGCTTAGCGGCGACAGGGAGGAATGAAAAACTGTTTTTT.

Of note for this clone: At one end, the junction sequence differs from germline, possibly due to a read error. This chain joins TRBV13 and TRBJ2-5; TRBD2 aligns across 7 bases. Germline V gives CDR1 PRHDT, CDR2 FYEKMQ (reference sequence). CDR3 length: 16 amino acids. CDR3 in amino acids: CASSSTTSAQQGTQYF. The CDR3 DNA reads TGTGCCAGCAGCTCAACTACTAGCGCCCAACAAGGGACCCAGTACTTC.

The rearrangement uses TRBV9 and TRBJ1-3; D is unresolved. Germline lookup yields CDR1 SGDLS and CDR2 YYNGEE. Between the trimmed V and J ends, which lost 0 bases and 6 bases, there was a span of 10 bases. The CDR3 consists of 14 residues. The CDR3 sequence is CASSVAPGSNTIYF. The CDR3 DNA reads as TGTGCCAGCAGCGTAGCGCCGGGTTCAAACACCATATATTTT.

The chain uses TRBV5-1 and TRBJ2-5; tentative D call: TRBD1 (6 bases). The germline gives CDR1 SGHRS, CDR2 YFSETQ. The germline V and J ends were trimmed by 0 bases and 5 bases, with 14 bases remaining between them. This CDR3 spans 15 amino acids. The CDR3 sequence is CASSLGGARGETQYF. In DNA, the CDR3 is TGCGCCAGCAGCTTGGGGGGCGCGAGGGGGGAGACCCAGTACTTC.

The J gene is TRBJ1-2, the V gene TRBV7-8; 8 bases map to TRBD1. CDR1 is SGHVS and CDR2 is FQNEAQ in the germline V gene. CDR3 length: 13 residues. With 4 bases clipped from V and 4 bases from J, the junction kept 2 bases outside the gene matches. CDR3 DNA: TGTGCCAGCAGCTCGGACAGGGTCTATGGCTACACCTTC. Residues: CASSSDRVYGYTF.

The chain recombines TRBV14 with TRBJ1-2, with a tentative D call TRBD1 (5 bases). CDR1 and CDR2 (germline): SGHDN, FVKESK. The V gene lost 0 bases and the J gene lost 3 bases, with 11 bases spanning the gap. The CDR3 length is 15 residues. The CDR3 spells CASSQDPDIYYGYTF. CDR3 in DNA: TGTGCCAGCAGCCAAGACCCGGACATCTACTATGGCTACACCTTC.

Notes on this clone: The junction does not match germline at one end; this may be a read error. The chain is built from TRBV7-7 and TRBJ2-2; perhaps TRBD2 as D (6 bases). Per germline, CDR1 SSHAT and CDR2 FNYEAQ (reference sequence). This CDR3 has 13 amino acids. The CDR3 DNA sequence: TGTGCTAGCAGCCCTTCGGGGGCCGGGGAGCTGTTTTTT. This encodes CASSPSGAGELFF.

The chain has TRBV4-1 and TRBJ1-4, with TRBD1 matching 10 bases. V lost 6 bases and J lost 8; bases outside the gene matches: 12. Per germline, CDR1 MGHRA and CDR2 YSYEKL. The CDR3 has 16 amino acids. The CDR3 DNA follows: TGCGCCAGCAGTCAACTATCGGGACAGGGGAGGGAAAAACTGTTTTTT. It codes for CASSQLSGQGREKLFF.

There are a few counts of this clone. The J gene is TRBJ2-6, the V gene TRBV11-2; D is unclear. V was cut by 1 base and J by 0 bases, with 4 bases left in between. Germline V CDR1 and CDR2: SGHAT, FQNNGV. The length of the CDR3 is 15 residues. This chain's CDR3 is CASSLGGSGANVLTF. DNA for the CDR3: TGTGCCAGCAGCTTAGGAGGCTCTGGGGCCAACGTCCTGACTTTC. The full variable domain, rest sourced from reference TRBV11-2 and TRBJ2-6, is EAGVAQSPRYKIIEKRQSVAFWCNPISGHATLYWYQQILGQGPKLLIQFQNNGVVDDSQLPKDRFSAERLKGVDSTLKIQPAKLEDSAVYLCASSLGGSGANVLTFGAGSRLTVL.

The V and J genes are TRBV5-5 and TRBJ1-5, with D possibly TRBD1 on 6 matching bases. Germline CDR1 SGHKS, CDR2 YYEKEE (reference sequence). The ends were cut back, 2 bases at V and 9 bases at J, with 9 bases in the middle. The CDR3 runs 12 residues. The CDR3 DNA sequence: TGTGCCAGCAGCTTCATACAGGGGCCCCAGCATTTT. Its protein product is CASSFIQGPQHF.

The rearrangement uses TRBV9 and TRBJ1-4; TRBD1 aligns across 8 bases. V trimming: 4 bases; J trimming: 0 bases; junction bases outside the gene matches: 11. The CDR3 is made up of 18 amino acids. Germline V lookup: CDR1 SGDLS, CDR2 YYNGEE. For the CDR3, the DNA is TGTGCCAGCAGCTCCTCGGACAGGGCATGGTCAACTAATGAAAAACTGTTTTTT. Encoded protein: CASSSSDRAWSTNEKLFF. The whole variable domain, remainder taken from reference TRBV9 and TRBJ1-4, is DSGVTQTPKHLITATGQRVTLRCSPRSGDLSVYWYQQSLDQGLQFLIQYYNGEERAKGNILERFSAQQFPDLHSELNLSSLELGDSALYFCASSSSDRAWSTNEKLFFGSGTQLSVL.

The rearrangement uses TRBV7-9 and TRBJ2-7; D remains unclear. The ends were cut back, 5 bases at V and 7 bases at J, with 12 bases in the middle. CDR3 size: 12 residues. Germline CDR1 SEHNR, CDR2 FQNEAQ (reference sequence). The CDR3, as DNA: TGTGCCAGCAGCGCCGGGTGGAAGGAGCAGTACTTC. Its protein product is CASSAGWKEQYF.

The genes are TRBV28 and TRBJ1-3; D is uncertain. Trimming took 4 bases from V and 1 from J, leaving 11 bases between them. The CDR3 loop spans 15 amino acids. Germline lookup yields CDR1 MDHEN and CDR2 SYDVKM. The CDR3 bases are TGTGCCAGCAGTTCACCACAGAGTTCTGGAAACACCATATATTTT. Translation: CASSSPQSSGNTIYF.

The genes are TRBV6-5 and TRBJ1-1; 8 nucleotides align to TRBD1. Germline V gene data show CDR1 as MNHEY and CDR2 as SVGAGI. J gave up 7 bases and V 7 bases, and 8 bases lay outside the gene matches. This CDR3 is built from 13 residues. CDR3 loop: CASTKDRVGEAFF. In DNA, the CDR3 is TGTGCCAGCACTAAGGACAGGGTGGGTGAAGCTTTCTTT.

As for this clone: Within the sample, other DNA sequences also encode this same CDR3. This chain links TRBV24-1 with TRBJ1-5, with 9 nucleotides matching TRBD1. This CDR3 is built from 15 residues. J lost 4 bases, V lost 4 bases, and 4 bases had no gene match. In germline, CDR1 is KGHDR, CDR2 SFDVKD. The CDR3 DNA is TGTGCCACCAGTGACCCGACAGGGGGTAATCAGCCCCAGCATTTT. Amino acid sequence: CATSDPTGGNQPQHF.

The chain combines TRBV9 with TRBJ2-2; D is undetermined. Trimming pared 4 bases from V and 4 bases from J, leaving 2 bases between. The CDR3 sequence is 11 residues long. Germline V lookup: CDR1 SGDLS, CDR2 YYNGEE. CDR3 nucleotides: TGTGCCAGCAGCCGCACCGGGGAGCTGTTTTTT. The encoded protein is CASSRTGELFF.